This T cell receptor beta chain emerged from a study of blood T cells in healthy people across ages. Using a J-beta primer mix together with a sample-barcoded 5' primer, a second PCR was run for about 7 to 12 cycles. One entry per CDR3 protein results from TCRdb running MiXCR on the 5' RACE reads. The repertoire holds roughly 800,000 distinct CDR3 sequences, with 36% as singletons. This CDR3 comprises 12 residues. Germline V gene lookup returns CDR1 DFQATT and CDR2 SNEGSKA (reference sequence). A remark on this clonotype: Germline and junction disagree at one end, which may indicate a read error.

This chain links TRBV20-1 with TRBJ1-1; maybe TRBD1 (6 bases). The origin of this receptor is a man between 18 and 35 years old in good health. Sequenced input: blood. CDR3 DNA: TGCCGTGCTCCTCGCAGGGGCACTGAAGCTTTCTTT. It yields the protein CRAPRRGTEAFF.